The clone carrying this T cell receptor (beta chain) showed up just once. An input of about 0.5 to 1 ug of RNA was subjected to reverse transcription using random hexamers. TCRdb ran MiXCR on the immunoSEQ multiplex PCR reads and lists one entry per CDR3 protein. Of a few hundred thousand distinct CDR3 sequences in the sample, over 75% were seen once. The entry originates in a study of CD8 T cells in Susac syndrome. This CDR3 is built from 12 residues. Germline V gene sequence: CDR1 GTSNPN, CDR2 SVGIG (reference sequence). Germline trimming cut 7 bases from V and 3 bases from J; bases unmatched to any gene: 6.

The chain couples TRBV30 to TRBJ2-7, with 7 nucleotides matching TRBD1. The sequenced sample was CD8+ T cells from PBMCs. The clonotype originates from a human donor with multiple sclerosis. For the CDR3, the DNA is TGTGCCTCGGGGACAGCTCACTACGAGCAGTACTTC. Translated, it gives CASGTAHYEQYF.